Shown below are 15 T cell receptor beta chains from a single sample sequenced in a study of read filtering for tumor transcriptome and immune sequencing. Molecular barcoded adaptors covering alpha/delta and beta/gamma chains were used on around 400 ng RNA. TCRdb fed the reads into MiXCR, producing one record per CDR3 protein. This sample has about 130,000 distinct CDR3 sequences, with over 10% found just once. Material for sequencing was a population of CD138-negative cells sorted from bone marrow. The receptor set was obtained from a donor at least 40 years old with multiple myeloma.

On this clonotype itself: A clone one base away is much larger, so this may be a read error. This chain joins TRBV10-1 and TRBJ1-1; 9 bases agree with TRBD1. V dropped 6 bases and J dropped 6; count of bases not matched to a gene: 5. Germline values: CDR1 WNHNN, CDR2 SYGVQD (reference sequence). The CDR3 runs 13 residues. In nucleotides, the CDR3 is TGCGCCAGCAGGGAGGGACAGGGATCTGAAGCTTTCTTT. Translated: CASREGQGSEAFF.

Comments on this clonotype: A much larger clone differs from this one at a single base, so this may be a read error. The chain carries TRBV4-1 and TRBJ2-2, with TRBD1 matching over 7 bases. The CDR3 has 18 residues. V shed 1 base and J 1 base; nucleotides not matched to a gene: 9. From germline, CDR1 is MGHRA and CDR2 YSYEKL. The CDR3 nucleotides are TGCGCCAGCAGCCAAGGCAGAGGGGGCCTTAGGAACACCGGGGAGCTGTTTTTT. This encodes CASSQGRGGLRNTGELFF.

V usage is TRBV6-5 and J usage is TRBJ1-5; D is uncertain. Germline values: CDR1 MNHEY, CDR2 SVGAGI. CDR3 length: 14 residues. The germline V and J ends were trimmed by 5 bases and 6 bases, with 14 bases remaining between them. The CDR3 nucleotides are TGTGCCAGCAGTCTCAGATACGACGTTCAGCCCCAGCATTTT. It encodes CASSLRYDVQPQHF.

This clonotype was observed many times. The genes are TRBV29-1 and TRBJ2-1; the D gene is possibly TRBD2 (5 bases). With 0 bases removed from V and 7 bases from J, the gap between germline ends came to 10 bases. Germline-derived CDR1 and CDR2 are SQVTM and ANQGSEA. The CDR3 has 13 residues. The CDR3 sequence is CSVEDLRVNEQFF. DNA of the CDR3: TGCAGCGTTGAAGATCTGAGGGTGAATGAGCAGTTCTTC.

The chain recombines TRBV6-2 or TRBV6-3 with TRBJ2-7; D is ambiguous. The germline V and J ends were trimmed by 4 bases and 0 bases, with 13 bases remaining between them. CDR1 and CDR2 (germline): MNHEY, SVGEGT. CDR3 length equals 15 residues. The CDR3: CASSSIPPSSYEQYF. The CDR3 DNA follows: TGTGCCAGCAGTTCCATCCCCCCGAGCTCCTACGAGCAGTACTTC.

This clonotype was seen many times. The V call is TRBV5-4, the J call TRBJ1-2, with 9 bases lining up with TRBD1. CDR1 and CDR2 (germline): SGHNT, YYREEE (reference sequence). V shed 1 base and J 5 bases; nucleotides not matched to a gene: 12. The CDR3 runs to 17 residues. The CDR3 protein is CASSLPGTGSAGYGYTF. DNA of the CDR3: TGTGCCAGCAGCTTGCCCGGGACAGGGTCTGCTGGATATGGCTACACCTTC.

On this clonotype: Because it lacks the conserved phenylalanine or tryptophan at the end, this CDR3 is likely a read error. Here the CDR3 DNA reads TGTGCCAGCAGCCCTAACCGGGACAGGGTACGAGAGCAGTACCTC. The encoded protein is CASSPNRDRVREQYL. The V call is TRBV28, the J call TRBJ2-7; TRBD1 aligns across 9 bases. The CDR3 length is 15 residues. V was pared by 6 bases and J by 7 bases, with 13 bases of the junction left unmatched. From germline, CDR1 is MDHEN and CDR2 SYDVKM.

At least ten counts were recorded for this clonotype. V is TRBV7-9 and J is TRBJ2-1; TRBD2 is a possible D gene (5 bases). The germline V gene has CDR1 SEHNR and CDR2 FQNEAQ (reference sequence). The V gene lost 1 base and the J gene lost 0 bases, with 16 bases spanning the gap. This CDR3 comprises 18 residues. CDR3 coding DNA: TGTGCCAGCAGCTTAGGGGGTAGCAGGAGGAGCTCCTACAATGAGCAGTTCTTC. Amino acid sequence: CASSLGGSRRSSYNEQFF.

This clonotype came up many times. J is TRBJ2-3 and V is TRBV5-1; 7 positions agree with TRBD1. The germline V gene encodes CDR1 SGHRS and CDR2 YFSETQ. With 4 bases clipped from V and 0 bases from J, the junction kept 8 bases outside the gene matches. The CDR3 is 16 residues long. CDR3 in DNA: TGCGCCAGCAGCCAAGGGACAGCCCCTAGCACAGATACGCAGTATTTT. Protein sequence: CASSQGTAPSTDTQYF.

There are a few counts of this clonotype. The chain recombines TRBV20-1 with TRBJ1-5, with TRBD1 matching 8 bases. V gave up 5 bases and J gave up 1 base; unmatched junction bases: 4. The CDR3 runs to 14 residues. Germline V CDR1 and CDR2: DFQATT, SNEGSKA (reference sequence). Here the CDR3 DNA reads TGCAGTGCTCGACAGGGGACAAGCAATCAGCCCCAGCATTTT. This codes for CSARQGTSNQPQHF.

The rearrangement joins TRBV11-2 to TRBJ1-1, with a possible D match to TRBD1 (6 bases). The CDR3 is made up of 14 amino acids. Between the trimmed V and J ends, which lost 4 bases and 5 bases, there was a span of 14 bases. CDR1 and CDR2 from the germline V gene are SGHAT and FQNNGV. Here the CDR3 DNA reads TGTGCCAGCAGCTCAGAGCGGGGGGCGACTGAAGCTTTCTTT. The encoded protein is CASSSERGATEAFF. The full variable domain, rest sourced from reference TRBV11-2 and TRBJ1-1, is EAGVAQSPRYKIIEKRQSVAFWCNPISGHATLYWYQQILGQGPKLLIQFQNNGVVDDSQLPKDRFSAERLKGVDSTLKIQPAKLEDSAVYLCASSSERGATEAFFGQGTRLTVV.

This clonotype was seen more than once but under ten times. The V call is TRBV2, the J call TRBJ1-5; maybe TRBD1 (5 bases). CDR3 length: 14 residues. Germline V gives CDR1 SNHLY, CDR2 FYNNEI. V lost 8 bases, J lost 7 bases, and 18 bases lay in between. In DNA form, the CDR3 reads TGTGCCAGCGCGTCGGGACCTGCGGAACAGCCCCAGCATTTT. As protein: CASASGPAEQPQHF. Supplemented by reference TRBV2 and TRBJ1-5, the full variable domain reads EPEVTQTPSHQVTQMGQEVILRCVPISNHLYFYWYRQILGQKVEFLVSFYNNEISEKSEIFDDQFSVERPDGSNFTLKIRSTKLEDSAMYFCASASGPAEQPQHFGDGTRLSIL.

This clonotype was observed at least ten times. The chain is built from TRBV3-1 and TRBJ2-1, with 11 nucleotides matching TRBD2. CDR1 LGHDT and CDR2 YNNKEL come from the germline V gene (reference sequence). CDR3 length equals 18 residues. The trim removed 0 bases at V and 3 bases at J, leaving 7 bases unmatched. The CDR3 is CASSQDNPSGGNYNEQFF. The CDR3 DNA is TGTGCCAGCAGCCAAGATAACCCTAGCGGGGGGAACTACAATGAGCAGTTCTTC.

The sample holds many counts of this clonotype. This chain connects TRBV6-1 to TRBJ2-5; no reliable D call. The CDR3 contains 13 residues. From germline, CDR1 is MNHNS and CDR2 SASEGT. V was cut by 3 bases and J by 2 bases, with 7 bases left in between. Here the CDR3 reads CASSDYLQETQYF. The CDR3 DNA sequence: TGTGCCAGCAGTGACTATCTGCAAGAGACCCAGTACTTC.

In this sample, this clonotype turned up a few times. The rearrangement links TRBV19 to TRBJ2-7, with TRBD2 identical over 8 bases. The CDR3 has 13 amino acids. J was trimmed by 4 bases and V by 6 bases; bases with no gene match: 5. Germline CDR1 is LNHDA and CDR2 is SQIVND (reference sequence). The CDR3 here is CASRSGSRYEQYF. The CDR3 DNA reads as TGTGCCAGTAGGAGCGGGAGTCGGTACGAGCAGTACTTC.